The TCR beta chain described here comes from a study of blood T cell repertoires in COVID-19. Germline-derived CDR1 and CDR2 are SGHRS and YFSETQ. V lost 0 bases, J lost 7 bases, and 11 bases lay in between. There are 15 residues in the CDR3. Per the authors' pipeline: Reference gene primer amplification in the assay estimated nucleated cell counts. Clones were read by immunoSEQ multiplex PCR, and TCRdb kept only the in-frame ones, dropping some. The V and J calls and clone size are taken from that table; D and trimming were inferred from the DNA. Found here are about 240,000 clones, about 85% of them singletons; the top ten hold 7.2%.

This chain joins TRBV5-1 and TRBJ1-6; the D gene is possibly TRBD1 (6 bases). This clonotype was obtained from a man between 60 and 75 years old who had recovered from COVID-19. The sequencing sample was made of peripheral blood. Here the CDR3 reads CASSLVTGQNSPLHF. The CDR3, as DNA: TGCGCCAGCAGCTTGGTAACAGGGCAAAATTCACCCCTCCACTTT.